A single sample is the source of the 26 T cell receptor beta chains below, sequenced in a study of T cells in Graves' hyperthyroidism and ophthalmopathy. Amplified TCR beta CDR3 regions derived from RNA transcripts. The TCR CDR3 was amplified in a first-round RT-PCR using the HTBI primer set. Via MiXCR, TCRdb re-called the multiplex PCR reads, giving one row per CDR3 protein. The table has about 610,000 distinct CDR3 sequences, 14% to 15% seen once. The sample was blood. The source of these receptors is a woman between 35 and 50 years old with Graves' ophthalmopathy.

This clonotype was seen many times. The chain joins TRBV12-3 or TRBV12-4 to TRBJ2-7; 8 positions agree with TRBD2. V was pared by 2 bases and J by 6 bases, with 6 bases of the junction left unmatched. The length of the CDR3 is 14 residues. The DNA for the CDR3 is TGTGCCAGCAGTTTACAGCGGGAGTCGCGCGAGCAGTACTTC. Translating gives CASSLQRESREQYF.

This clonotype was detected ten times or more. The chain couples TRBV28 to TRBJ1-2; the match to TRBD1 covers 7 bases. V lost 5 bases and J lost 8; bases outside the gene matches: 8. The germline V gene has CDR1 MDHEN and CDR2 SYDVKM. CDR3 length: 13 residues. CDR3 nucleotide sequence: TGTGCCAGCAGTCCCTCGACAGGGCTAGGCTACACCTTC. Translated, it gives CASSPSTGLGYTF.

This clonotype came up many times. The chain links TRBV12-3 or TRBV12-4 to TRBJ2-5, with 8 positions matching TRBD2. Unmatched junction bases numbered 6, after V lost 5 bases and J lost 1 base. The CDR3 consists of 15 residues. DNA of the CDR3: TGTGCCAGCAGTCCCGGGGGGGCCCTCCAAGAGACCCAGTACTTC. This encodes CASSPGGALQETQYF.

The chain is built from TRBV7-9 and TRBJ2-7; D is ambiguous. The CDR3 totals 15 residues. Trimming removed 4 bases at V and 1 base at J, with 14 bases between. CDR1 and CDR2 from the germline V gene are SEHNR and FQNEAQ (reference sequence). CDR3 amino acids: CASSSRGRKSYEQYF. CDR3 DNA: TGTGCCAGCAGCTCCAGAGGTCGGAAGTCCTACGAGCAGTACTTC.

This clonotype was detected many times. This chain joins TRBV12-5 and TRBJ1-5, with unresolved D. The germline V gene has CDR1 LGHNT and CDR2 FRNRAP. The CDR3 length is 14 residues. The V gene lost 3 bases and the J gene lost 3 bases, with 9 bases spanning the gap. CDR3 in DNA: TGTGCTAGTGGTTTAGGACTGATCAATCAGCCCCAGCATTTT. Protein sequence: CASGLGLINQPQHF.

This clonotype was seen many times. The gene calls are TRBV20-1 and TRBJ2-5; TRBD2 agrees at 7 bases. The length of the CDR3 is 16 residues. V lost 0 bases, J lost 5 bases, and 12 bases stayed unmatched. Germline V lookup: CDR1 DFQATT, CDR2 SNEGSKA (reference sequence). CDR3 coding DNA: TGCAGTGCTAGAGATACCGCGACTAGCAGGGTCGAGACCCAGTACTTC. Protein product: CSARDTATSRVETQYF.

The rearrangement links TRBV11-2 to TRBJ2-6; D gene unclear. CDR1 and CDR2 from the germline V gene are SGHAT and FQNNGV. Between the trimmed V and J ends, which lost 0 bases and 1 base, there was a span of 7 bases. This CDR3 is built from 16 residues. As DNA, the CDR3 is TGTGCCAGCAGCTTAGACGGTTCGTCTGGGGCCAACGTCCTGACTTTC. This sequence encodes CASSLDGSSGANVLTF.

Note on this clonotype: At one end the junction does not follow the germline gene, possibly because of a read error. The V and J genes are TRBV14 and TRBJ1-3; D gene uncertain. Germline V gene lookup returns CDR1 SGHDN and CDR2 FVKESK. The CDR3 spans 17 residues. The CDR3 DNA reads as TGTGCCAGCAGCCAAGATCCCCCCCGTATTTCTGGAAGCACCATATATTTT. Translation gives CASSQDPPRISGSTIYF.

This sequence joins TRBV20-1 and TRBJ1-1; possibly TRBD1 for D (5 bases). CDR1 and CDR2 (germline): DFQATT, SNEGSKA (reference sequence). This CDR3 region has 13 residues. Trimming stripped 6 bases from V and 0 bases from J, with 11 bases between. The CDR3 loop is CSARDLLNTEAFF. In DNA, the CDR3 is TGCAGTGCCCGGGACCTTTTGAACACTGAAGCTTTCTTT.

The table lists this clonotype with many counts. This rearrangement joins TRBV15 to TRBJ1-5; D perhaps matches TRBD1 (6 bases). This CDR3 has 13 amino acids. The germline CDR1 and CDR2 sequences are LNHNV and YYDKDF (reference sequence). V was trimmed by 5 bases and J by 4 bases, leaving 9 bases between them. This CDR3 is CATSFTGNQPQHF. In DNA, the CDR3 is TGTGCCACCAGCTTCACAGGGAATCAGCCCCAGCATTTT. Variable domain in full (rest from reference TRBV15 and TRBJ1-5): DAMVIQNPRYQVTQFGKPVTLSCSQTLNHNVMYWYQQKSSQAPKLLFHYYDKDFNNEADTPDNFQSRRPNTSFCFLDIRSPGLGDTAMYLCATSFTGNQPQHFGDGTRLSIL.

This clonotype has ten or more counts. The chain links TRBV4-3 to TRBJ1-1; D might be TRBD1 (6 bases). Germline-derived CDR1 and CDR2 are LGHNA and YSLEER. Trimming took off 5 bases at V and 8 bases at J, with 15 bases between the two ends. The CDR3 contains 13 residues. The CDR3 coding sequence is TGCGCCAGCAGCGCACACCTCACAGGGGAAGCTTTCTTT. The encoded protein is CASSAHLTGEAFF.

This clonotype has just one count. The chain has TRBV2 and TRBJ1-2; the D gene is possibly TRBD1 (6 bases). From germline, CDR1 is SNHLY and CDR2 FYNNEI. The CDR3 is made up of 15 amino acids. The V and J ends lost 2 bases and 3 bases respectively, with 13 bases between them. The DNA for the CDR3 is TGTGCCAGCAGTGAATCGGGACATACGGACTATGGCTACACCTTC. Translating it yields CASSESGHTDYGYTF.

This clonotype was counted a few times. This chain uses TRBV28 with TRBJ2-7; D perhaps matches TRBD1 (5 bases). Trimming stripped 8 bases from V and 4 bases from J, with 15 bases between. The CDR3 has 13 amino acids. Germline CDR1 and CDR2: MDHEN and SYDVKM. CDR3 region: CASRKGPGYEQYF. The CDR3 DNA is TGTGCCAGCCGAAAAGGTCCAGGGTACGAGCAGTACTTC.

Ten or more counts support this clonotype. The chain carries TRBV5-6 and TRBJ2-5; D could derive from TRBD1 or TRBD2 (5 bases each). CDR3 length equals 16 residues. V gave up 2 bases and J gave up 1 base, with 15 bases separating them. Germline CDR1 SGHDT, CDR2 YYEEEE. The CDR3 spells CASSFLETGAQETQYF. Here the CDR3 DNA reads TGTGCCAGCAGCTTCCTAGAAACCGGGGCCCAAGAGACCCAGTACTTC. The entire variable domain, with the rest obtained from reference TRBV5-6 and TRBJ2-5, is as follows: DAGVTQSPTHLIKTRGQQVTLRCSPKSGHDTVSWYQQALGQGPQFIFQYYEEEERQRGNFPDRFSGHQFPNYSSELNVNALLLGDSALYLCASSFLETGAQETQYFGPGTRLLVL.

This clonotype has more than one count but fewer than ten. The genes are TRBV4-1 and TRBJ1-1; no firm D call. Trimming stripped 1 base from V and 0 bases from J, with 9 bases between. This CDR3 comprises 15 residues. The germline CDR1 and CDR2 sequences are MGHRA and YSYEKL. Here the CDR3 reads CASSQGLGVNTEAFF. The CDR3 DNA reads TGCGCCAGCAGCCAAGGCCTGGGAGTGAACACTGAAGCTTTCTTT.

This clonotype was counted only a few times. A read error may account for a junction end that differs from germline. The chain employs TRBV5-5 and TRBJ1-5; TRBD1 might be the D (6 bases). From germline, CDR1 is SGHKS and CDR2 YYEKEE (reference sequence). The length of the CDR3 is 13 residues. CDR3 sequence (DNA): TGCGCCAGCAGTCGACAGGACAATCAGCCCCAGCATTTT. Translation: CASSRQDNQPQHF.

This clonotype was observed at least ten times. This chain links TRBV6-1 with TRBJ2-7; TRBD2 matches 7 bases. This CDR3 is 15 amino acids long. With 6 bases clipped from V and 9 bases from J, the junction kept 17 bases outside the gene matches. CDR1 is MNHNS and CDR2 is SASEGT in the germline V gene. The CDR3 is CASRPTGRGGPAQYF. The DNA for the CDR3 is TGTGCCAGCAGACCCACGGGACGCGGGGGTCCAGCGCAGTACTTC.

This clonotype was counted many times. The chain employs TRBV27 and TRBJ2-6; D not resolved. The CDR3 covers 16 residues. With 6 bases removed from V and 0 bases from J, the gap between germline ends came to 12 bases. CDR1 and CDR2 (germline): MNHEY, SMNVEV (reference sequence). This CDR3 reads CASSLTPFSGANVLTF. DNA for the CDR3: TGTGCCAGCAGCCTTACACCGTTCTCTGGGGCCAACGTCCTGACTTTC.

In this sample, this clonotype turned up many times. This chain uses TRBV10-3 with TRBJ2-7; D gene ambiguous. Between the trimmed V and J ends, which lost 8 bases and 4 bases, there was a span of 12 bases. This CDR3 has 12 residues. CDR1 ENHRY and CDR2 SYGVKD come from the germline V gene. This CDR3 reads CAIGQPEYEQYF. In DNA, the CDR3 is TGTGCCATCGGTCAACCCGAGTACGAGCAGTACTTC.

The chain recombines TRBV6-2 or TRBV6-3 with TRBJ1-1; D remains ambiguous. Per germline, CDR1 MNHEY and CDR2 SVGEGT. The ends were cut back, 0 bases at V and 11 bases at J, with 13 bases in the middle. CDR3 length: 13 amino acids. CDR3 nucleotides: TGTGCCAGCAGTTACTCGACCATCCCGGAGGCTTTCTTT. It is translated as CASSYSTIPEAFF.

This clonotype was observed at least ten times. The chain joins TRBV19 to TRBJ1-1; no clear D gene. From germline, CDR1 is LNHDA and CDR2 SQIVND (reference sequence). The CDR3 covers 13 residues. The V gene lost 0 bases and the J gene lost 7 bases, with 9 bases spanning the gap. The CDR3 spells CASSIDRWGEAFF. CDR3 DNA: TGTGCCAGTAGTATAGATCGATGGGGTGAAGCTTTCTTT.

Ten or more counts support this clonotype. The CDR3 spells CSVPRRGNTGELFF. In DNA, the CDR3 is TGCAGTGTCCCACGGCGGGGGAACACCGGGGAGCTGTTTTTT. V gene TRBV20-1 combines with J gene TRBJ2-2; D is perhaps TRBD2 (6 bases). The CDR3 has 14 residues. The germline gives CDR1 DFQATT, CDR2 SNEGSKA (reference sequence). Trimming cost V 7 bases and J 1 base, with 13 bases left between them.

This clonotype was seen at least ten times. The chain links TRBV13 to TRBJ2-7; TRBD2 matches at 7 bases. V lost 4 bases, J lost 6 bases, and 9 bases stayed unmatched. Per germline, CDR1 PRHDT and CDR2 FYEKMQ (reference sequence). The CDR3 covers 14 residues. The CDR3 DNA reads TGTGCCAGCAGCTCCTGGGGAGGGATGGGCGAGCAGTACTTC. Protein: CASSSWGGMGEQYF.

The table lists this clonotype with a count of one. The CDR3 loop is CASSLLWHGTQETQYF. CDR3 nucleotide sequence: TGTGCCAGCAGCCTCTTGTGGCATGGGACGCAAGAGACCCAGTACTTC. This chain joins TRBV7-2 and TRBJ2-5; D possibly matches TRBD1 or TRBD2 (5 bases each). CDR3 length equals 16 residues. The germline V and J ends were trimmed by 5 bases and 2 bases, with 18 bases remaining between them. Germline CDR1 and CDR2: SGHTA and FQGNSA.

This clonotype was observed many times. This sequence joins TRBV12-3 or TRBV12-4 and TRBJ2-7; D may correspond to TRBD1 or TRBD2 (5 bases each). With 3 bases removed from V and 7 bases from J, the gap between germline ends came to 16 bases. The CDR3 spans 14 residues. CDR3: CASSFSGTIEEQYF. The CDR3 bases are TGTGCCAGCAGTTTTTCGGGGACGATTGAAGAGCAGTACTTC.

This clonotype was counted a few times. V is TRBV19 and J is TRBJ1-5, with no clear D. The CDR3 spans 15 residues. Trimming left V 7 bases short and J 3 bases short, with 16 bases between. Per germline, CDR1 LNHDA and CDR2 SQIVND (reference sequence). Here the CDR3 reads CASTLVGRDNQPQHF. The CDR3 region has the DNA TGTGCCAGTACCCTCGTGGGGAGAGACAATCAGCCCCAGCATTTT.